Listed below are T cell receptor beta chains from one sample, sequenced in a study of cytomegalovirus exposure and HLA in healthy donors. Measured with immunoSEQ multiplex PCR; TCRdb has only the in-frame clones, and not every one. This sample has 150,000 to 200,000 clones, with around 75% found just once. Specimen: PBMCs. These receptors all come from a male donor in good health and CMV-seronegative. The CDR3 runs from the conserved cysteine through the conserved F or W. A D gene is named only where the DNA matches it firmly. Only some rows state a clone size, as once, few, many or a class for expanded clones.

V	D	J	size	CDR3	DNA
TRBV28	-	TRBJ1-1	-	CASSSQGYTEAFF	TGTGCCAGCAGTTCACAGGGATACACTGAAGCTTTCTTT
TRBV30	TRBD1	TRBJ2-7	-	CAAQGAGYEQYF	TGTGCCGCTCAGGGGGCCGGTTACGAGCAGTACTTC
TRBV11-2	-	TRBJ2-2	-	CASKRAGTGELFF	TGTGCCAGCAAGCGAGCCGGGACCGGGGAGCTGTTTTTT
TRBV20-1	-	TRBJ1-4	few	CSARRGEKLFF	TGCAGTGCTAGGCGAGGAGAAAAACTGTTTTTT
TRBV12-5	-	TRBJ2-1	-	CASGSHREGSYNEQFF	TGTGCTAGTGGTTCCCACAGGGAGGGCTCCTACAATGAGCAGTTCTTC
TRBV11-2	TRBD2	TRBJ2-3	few	CASSKWGLSDTQYF	TGTGCCAGCAGCAAATGGGGACTATCAGATACGCAGTATTTT
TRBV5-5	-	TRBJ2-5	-	CASSLRVEQETQYF	TGTGCCAGCAGCTTACGGGTGGAGCAAGAGACCCAGTACTTC
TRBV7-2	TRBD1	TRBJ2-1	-	CASSPPGQGGEQFF	TGTGCCAGCAGCCCCCCGGGACAGGGGGGCGAGCAGTTCTTC
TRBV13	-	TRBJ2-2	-	CASSLGTLNTGELFF	TGTGCCAGCAGCTTAGGGACTCTTAACACCGGGGAGCTGTTTTTT
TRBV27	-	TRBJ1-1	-	CASSSLITKEAFF	TGTGCCAGCAGTTCACTCATAACCAAAGAAGCTTTCTTT
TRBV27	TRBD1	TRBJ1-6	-	CASSMTGGEGYGNSPLHF	TGTGCCAGCAGTATGACAGGGGGCGAGGGCTACGGGAATTCACCCCTCCACTTT
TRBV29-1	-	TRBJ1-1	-	CSVEMGGRTEAFF	TGCAGCGTTGAAATGGGGGGGAGGACTGAAGCTTTCTTT
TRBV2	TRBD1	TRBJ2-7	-	CASNRGGYEQYF	TGTGCCAGCAACAGGGGTGGCTACGAGCAGTACTTC
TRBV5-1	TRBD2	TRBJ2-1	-	CASSLASGGLYNEQFF	TGCGCCAGCAGCTTGGCCAGCGGGGGGCTCTACAATGAGCAGTTCTTC
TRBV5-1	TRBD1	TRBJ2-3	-	CASSPTGQGAADTQYF	TGCGCCAGCAGCCCCACCGGACAGGGGGCCGCAGATACGCAGTATTTT
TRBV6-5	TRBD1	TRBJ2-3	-	CASSLDRGHADTQYF	TGTGCCAGCAGCTTAGACAGGGGGCATGCAGATACGCAGTATTTT
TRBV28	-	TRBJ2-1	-	CASRTPGVNEQFF	TGTGCCAGCAGAACCCCGGGGGTCAATGAGCAGTTCTTC
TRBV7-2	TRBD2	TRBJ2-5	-	CASSLRLAGVVETQYF	TGTGCCAGCAGCCTCCGACTAGCGGGAGTCGTAGAGACCCAGTACTTC
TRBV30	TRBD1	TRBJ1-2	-	CAWRLGQGDGYTF	TGTGCCTGGAGGCTCGGACAGGGGGATGGCTACACCTTC
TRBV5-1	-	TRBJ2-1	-	CASSLGGVNEQFF	TGCGCCAGCAGCTTGGGGGGCGTAAATGAGCAGTTCTTC
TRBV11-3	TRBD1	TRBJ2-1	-	CASSPTGYGRGSSYNEQFF	TGTGCCAGCAGCCCTACCGGGTATGGCAGGGGGAGCTCCTACAATGAGCAGTTCTTC
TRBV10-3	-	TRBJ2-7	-	CAISESIGGSYEQYF	TGTGCCATCAGTGAGTCTATTGGAGGATCCTACGAGCAGTACTTC
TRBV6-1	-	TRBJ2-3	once	CASSEAGAGTSDTQYF	TGTGCCAGCAGTGAAGCAGGGGCGGGGACCTCAGATACGCAGTATTTT
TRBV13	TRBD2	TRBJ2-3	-	CASSLGTSGSPGDTQYF	TGTGCCAGCAGCTTAGGAACTAGCGGGAGTCCCGGGGATACGCAGTATTTT
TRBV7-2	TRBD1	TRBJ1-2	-	CASSAGQYVYGYTF	TGTGCCAGCAGCGCGGGACAGTACGTGTATGGCTACACCTTC
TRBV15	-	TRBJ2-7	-	CATSPGGRGYEQYF	TGTGCCACCAGCCCCGGAGGCAGGGGTTACGAGCAGTACTTC
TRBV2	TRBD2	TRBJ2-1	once	CASRTSGPYNEQFF	TGTGCCAGCCGGACTAGCGGGCCTTACAATGAGCAGTTCTTC
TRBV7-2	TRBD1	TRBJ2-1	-	CASSLGTGSKRSWTEQFF	TGTGCCAGCAGCTTAGGGACAGGGTCGAAGCGAAGTTGGACTGAGCAGTTCTTC
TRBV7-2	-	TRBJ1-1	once	CASSWFSVMNTEAFF	TGTGCCAGCAGCTGGTTCAGTGTCATGAACACTGAAGCTTTCTTT
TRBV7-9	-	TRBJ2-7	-	CASSLREYHEQYF	TGTGCCAGCAGCTTAAGGGAGTACCACGAGCAGTACTTC
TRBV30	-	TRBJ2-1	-	CAWSSGRAANEQFF	TGTGCCTGGAGTTCCGGGCGGGCGGCCAATGAGCAGTTCTTC
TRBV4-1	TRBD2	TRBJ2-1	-	CASSQVFGGGYNEQFF	TGCGCCAGCAGCCAAGTTTTTGGCGGGGGATACAATGAGCAGTTCTTC
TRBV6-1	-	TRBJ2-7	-	CASSDQGEDEQYF	TGTGCCAGCAGTGATCAGGGGGAGGACGAGCAGTACTTC
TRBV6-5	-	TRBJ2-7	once	CASSYRDSGSYEQYF	TGTGCCAGCAGTTATAGGGACTCAGGATCCTACGAGCAGTACTTC
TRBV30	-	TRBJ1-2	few	CAWSVGGPPRYGYTF	TGTGCCTGGAGTGTGGGAGGGCCCCCTAGGTATGGCTACACCTTC
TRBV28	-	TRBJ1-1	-	CASTPRRGSEAFF	TGTGCCAGCACCCCGCGTAGAGGGTCTGAAGCTTTCTTT
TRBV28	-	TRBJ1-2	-	CASSPGVNYGYTF	TGTGCCAGCAGCCCCGGGGTTAACTATGGCTACACCTTC
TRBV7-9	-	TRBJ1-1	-	CASTLQGANTEAFF	TGTGCCAGCACCCTTCAAGGGGCGAACACTGAAGCTTTCTTT
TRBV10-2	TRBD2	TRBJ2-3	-	CASRERDTDTQYF	TGCGCCAGCAGAGAGCGGGACACAGATACGCAGTATTTT
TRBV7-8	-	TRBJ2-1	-	CASRTTGYYNEQFF	TGTGCCAGCAGGACAACAGGTTACTACAATGAGCAGTTCTTC
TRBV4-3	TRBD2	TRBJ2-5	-	CASSQGLAGRETQYF	TGCGCCAGCAGCCAGGGGCTAGCGGGAAGGGAGACCCAGTACTTC
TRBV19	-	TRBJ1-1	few	CASSFETGLNTEAFF	TGTGCCAGTAGTTTTGAGACAGGCCTGAACACTGAAGCTTTCTTT
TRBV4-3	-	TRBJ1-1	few	CASSDAPKATEAFF	TGCGCCAGCAGCGATGCCCCCAAAGCCACTGAAGCTTTCTTT
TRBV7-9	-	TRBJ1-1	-	CASSLAMRGNTEAFF	TGTGCCAGCAGCTTAGCGATGCGAGGGAACACTGAAGCTTTCTTT
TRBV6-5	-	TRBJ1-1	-	CASSYVGGVAEAFF	TGTGCCAGCAGTTACGTGGGGGGGGTGGCTGAAGCTTTCTTT
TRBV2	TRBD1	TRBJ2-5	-	CASRSGQGGRETQYF	TGTGCCAGCAGGTCGGGACAGGGAGGACGAGAGACCCAGTACTTC
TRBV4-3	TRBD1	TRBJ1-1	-	CASSQQGNRGVDAAFF	TGCGCCAGCAGCCAGCAAGGGAACAGGGGGGTTGATGCCGCTTTCTTT
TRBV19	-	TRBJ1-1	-	CASRQGGFSTEAFF	TGTGCCAGTAGACAGGGAGGGTTCAGCACTGAAGCTTTCTTT
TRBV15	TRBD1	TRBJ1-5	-	CATSRVPTGGSQPQHF	TGTGCCACCAGCAGAGTACCGACAGGGGGCAGTCAGCCCCAGCATTTT
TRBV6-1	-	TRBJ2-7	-	CASSPSGTTYEQYF	TGTGCCAGCAGTCCCTCCGGGACAACCTACGAGCAGTACTTC